This record concerns one T cell receptor beta chain sequence. Its binding antigen is unknown. Per-nucleotide qualities are absent, and no much larger clonotype sits a single base away. Libraries were constructed by the immunoSEQ multiplex PCR assay. RNA was extracted from all samples and reverse transcribed into cDNA as template for TCR sequencing. First-strand cDNA was synthesized with SuperScript III using a 2:1 mix of oligo-dT and random hexamers. A synthetic immune receptor repertoire was used to gauge amplification bias, and whatever bias remained was removed computationally. Per the authors' processing: Raw reads were preprocessed for error removal, and CDR3 was defined according to IMGT conventions as running from the conserved cysteine to phenylalanine. Clonality was calculated as 1 minus Shannon entropy normalized by log2 of the number of productive unique TCRs. Scalp TCRbeta sequences were cross-referenced with sorted blood CD4 and CD8 repertoires so that the CD4 or CD8 identity of scalp clones could be inferred. In its TCRdb copy, this immuneACCESS table keeps in-frame sequences only and misses some clones. Where compared with another copy, unresolved V genes explain less than half of these, and the others have no known cause. The DNA gave D and trimming, while V, J and clone size come from that table. For this sample there are 100,000 to 130,000 clones; roughly 84% appear just once. The ten most abundant clones make up about 24% of the sample.

The trim is 1 base for V and 7 bases for J, with a gap of 17 bases between the germline ends. From cysteine to phenylalanine, the CDR3 is 15 amino acids long. Only the CDR3 part of the read is kept: 45 bases, read in frame from the first base. The germline V gene gives CDR1 as SGHTA and CDR2 as FQGNSA. The source of the sample is a study of CD8+ T cells in alopecia areata (dated 2018 in TCRdb). Study-level background: The treated patients, all with moderate-to-severe alopecia areata, were enrolled in an open-label pilot trial of oral tofacitinib given at 5 to 10 mg twice daily. Tofacitinib was administered for 6 to 18 months, and 6 months of follow-up off drug were then conducted to assess delayed response and recurrence. In treated patients, disease severity was measured using the SALT score, which gives the percentage of scalp surface area affected. High-throughput TCRbeta sequencing was used to examine T cell clonal expansion in alopecia areata in both the C3H/HeJ mouse model and human patients. On the human side, TCRbeta sequencing was run on scalp tissue and on sorted CD4+ and CD8+ peripheral blood T cells from healthy controls and from alopecia areata patients with either patchy or totalis/universalis disease. Tofacitinib-treated patients had biopsies at baseline and at 4 and 24 weeks of treatment, with a later scalp biopsy in several patients. Scalp clonality was compared among normal scalp (n=4), patchy alopecia areata scalp (n=8), and alopecia totalis/universalis scalp (n=8). RNA came from the PAXgene miRNA kit for fixed scalp, the miRNeasy kit for PBMCs, and the RNeasy kit for mouse skin. immunoSEQ multiplex PCR using 35 Vbeta forward primers and 13 Jbeta reverse primers was used to amplify TCRbeta CDR3 regions. Broader findings and caveats from the paper: TCR sequences shared between patients were less clear than in mice, possibly partly because of HLA diversity in the patient population. Unlike mouse skin, which is dominated by gammadelta T cells, normal human skin has resident alphabeta T cells that are also sequenced, and this complicates analysis of the scalp TCR repertoire. During tofacitinib treatment, many expanded lesional clones stuck around in both scalp and blood, and this persistence may partly explain why relapse happens after treatment is stopped. Compared with normal scalp, lesional scalp had higher clonality and more expanded CD8+ clones, particularly in alopecia totalis/universalis, a pattern that suggests antigenic drive. With tofacitinib, both scalp clonality and the number of expanded CD8+ clones among the top 100 scalp clones went down significantly. The treated cohort was small, with a single nonresponder, so links between baseline CD8+ expansion and response need larger studies.

The intended sense of this specimen's time point label: roughly 24 weeks on oral tofacitinib. The treatment or condition tag for this specimen amounts to: oral pan-JAK inhibitor, 5-10 mg twice daily. Lesional scalp punch biopsies and peripheral blood were collected from alopecia areata patients. After PBMCs were isolated by density centrifugation and stained for CD3, CD4 and CD8, a FACSAria was used to sort CD4+ and CD8+ T cells. The sample here was CD8+ T cells sorted from blood, taken at week 24, from a patient treated with tofacitinib. Recombination joined TRBV7-2 with TRBJ2-7; the D segment could be TRBD1, given 6 matching bases. The receptor was isolated from a human donor with alopecia areata. In nucleotide form, the sequence is TGTGCCAGCAGCTTAGTGATGGACAGCGCCGGAGAGCAGTACTTC. This gives the protein CASSLVMDSAGEQYF.